This T cell receptor (beta chain) was sequenced during a study of PD-1 blockade in classical Hodgkin lymphoma. Notes on the study in general: Repertoire differences have undefined causes, possibly disease activity or prior therapy. TCR diversity in CD4+, not CD8+, cells rose significantly by C4D1. Baseline diversity in complete responders resembled that of newly diagnosed patients.

TCRdb's copy holds only in-frame clones and misses some; the assay was immunoSEQ multiplex PCR. The sample lists 55,000 to 60,000 clones, more than 85% occurring once. To note about this clone: Its antigen is unknown.

Exposure to brentuximab vedotin varied, and each patient had relapsed following autologous stem cell transplantation. V was cut by 3 bases and J by 2 bases, with 10 bases left in between. CDR3 length equals 14 residues. CDR1 is ENHRY, CDR2 SYGVKD, per germline. This chain uses TRBV10-3 with TRBJ2-5, with D perhaps TRBD1 (7 bases). The specimen comprised peripheral blood mononuclear cells (PBMCs), sampled before the second cycle of nivolumab. The clonotype originates from a human donor with classical Hodgkin lymphoma. CDR3 DNA: TGTGCCATCAGTGATTCAGGGGGGCAAGAGACCCAGTACTTC. This codes for CAISDSGGQETQYF.